The 30 T cell receptor beta chains reported below all come from one sample, sequenced in a study of OX40 agonist ivuxolimab in advanced cancers. The assay was immunoSEQ multiplex PCR, and TCRdb's table has in-frame clones only and misses some. This table has 65,000 to 85,000 clones, roughly nine tenths appearing once. The specimen comprised CD4+ or CD8+ T cells sorted from blood, sampled in a trial of the OX40 agonist ivuxolimab. The origin of the receptors is an adult with an advanced solid tumor such as melanoma, head and neck, liver or kidney cancer.

This clone was found a few times. This rearrangement joins TRBV4-1 to TRBJ1-5, with no clear D. V shed 0 bases and J shed 3 bases, with 6 bases lying between them. Germline assignment: CDR1 MGHRA and CDR2 YSYEKL. The CDR3 has 14 residues. CDR3 in amino acids: CASSQDGVNQPQHF. The CDR3 DNA reads TGCGCCAGCAGCCAAGACGGCGTCAATCAGCCCCAGCATTTT.

This sequence joins TRBV27 and TRBJ1-5; D is unresolved. Trimming cost V 3 bases and J 1 base, with 4 bases left between them. CDR3 length: 13 residues. Germline lookup yields CDR1 MNHEY and CDR2 SMNVEV (reference sequence). This CDR3 reads CASSFFSNQPQHF. CDR3 coding DNA: TGTGCCAGCAGTTTTTTCAGCAATCAGCCCCAGCATTTT.

The CDR3 sequence: CASSQDGGFSSGNTIYF. DNA of the CDR3: TGTGCCAGCAGCCAAGATGGAGGGTTTAGCTCTGGAAACACCATATATTTT. The V call is TRBV4-2, the J call TRBJ1-3, with D uncertain. Per germline, CDR1 LGHNA and CDR2 YNFKEQ. V was clipped by 0 bases and J by 0 bases, with 12 bases between them. The length of the CDR3 is 17 residues.

The V and J genes are TRBV29-1 and TRBJ2-1; perhaps TRBD2 as D (6 bases). Per germline, CDR1 SQVTM and CDR2 ANQGSEA. This CDR3 spans 16 amino acids. Trimming removed 5 bases at V and 0 bases at J, with 17 bases between. DNA for the CDR3: TGCAGCGTTCGCCCGGACACGGACTACTCCTACAATGAGCAGTTCTTC. Protein product: CSVRPDTDYSYNEQFF.

The chain carries TRBV6-1 and TRBJ1-5; no reliable D call. The CDR3 consists of 16 residues. Germline CDR1 and CDR2: MNHNS and SASEGT. The V end was cut by 0 bases, the J end by 0 bases, with 9 bases between. CDR3 in amino acids: CASSEAAGYSNQPQHF. CDR3 sequence (DNA): TGTGCCAGCAGTGAAGCGGCGGGGTATAGCAATCAGCCCCAGCATTTT.

The chain is built from TRBV4-3 and TRBJ2-7, with a tentative D call TRBD1 (6 bases). With 1 base removed from V and 2 bases from J, the gap between germline ends came to 9 bases. CDR3 length equals 14 residues. Germline assignment: CDR1 LGHNA and CDR2 YSLEER. The CDR3 DNA reads TGCGCCAGCAGCCAAGCAGGGGAGACCTACGAGCAGTACTTC. Translating it yields CASSQAGETYEQYF.

The chain uses TRBV7-9 and TRBJ2-2; a weak D match, TRBD1 (6 bases). The V end was cut by 5 bases, the J end by 7 bases, with 14 bases between. The V gene's germline CDR1 is SEHNR and CDR2 FQNEAQ (reference sequence). This CDR3 contains 14 residues. This chain's CDR3 is CASSNLRGGGELFF. CDR3 nucleotides: TGTGCCAGCAGCAACCTCAGGGGCGGCGGGGAGCTGTTTTTT.

This chain uses TRBV11-2 with TRBJ2-1; D uncertain. With 1 base removed from V and 8 bases from J, the gap between germline ends came to 12 bases. Germline lookup yields CDR1 SGHAT and CDR2 FQNNGV. This CDR3 region has 14 residues. The CDR3, as DNA: TGTGCCAGCAGCTTAGCTTATGGTGCGGATGAGCAGTTCTTC. Protein product: CASSLAYGADEQFF. Looking up the rest from reference TRBV11-2 and TRBJ2-1 gives the full variable domain: EAGVAQSPRYKIIEKRQSVAFWCNPISGHATLYWYQQILGQGPKLLIQFQNNGVVDDSQLPKDRFSAERLKGVDSTLKIQPAKLEDSAVYLCASSLAYGADEQFFGPGTRLTVL.

This chain links TRBV11-2 with TRBJ2-7; D is perhaps TRBD1 (5 bases). V dropped 4 bases and J dropped 1 base, with 14 bases sitting between them. CDR1 and CDR2 from the germline V gene are SGHAT and FQNNGV. This CDR3 has 15 amino acids. The CDR3 nucleotides are TGTGCCAGCAGCTCCTGGCAGACAGAGTCCTACGAGCAGTACTTC. It yields the protein CASSSWQTESYEQYF.

This chain connects TRBV13 to TRBJ2-2; weak D call: TRBD1 (6 bases). The CDR3 runs 15 residues. From germline, CDR1 is PRHDT and CDR2 FYEKMQ (reference sequence). The V and J ends lost 5 bases and 2 bases respectively, with 12 bases between them. The CDR3 nucleotides are TGTGCCAGCAGCCCAGGGGCCCTTAACACCGGGGAGCTGTTTTTT. Translated, it gives CASSPGALNTGELFF.

The chain joins TRBV7-6 to TRBJ1-1, with 10 bases identical to TRBD1. With V trimmed by 4 bases and J by 0 bases, 2 bases remained unmatched. Germline assignment: CDR1 SGHVS and CDR2 FNYEAQ. CDR3 length: 15 amino acids. The chain's CDR3 is CASSSGTGVNTEAFF. The CDR3 DNA reads as TGTGCCAGCAGCTCCGGGACAGGGGTGAACACTGAAGCTTTCTTT. Drawing the rest from reference TRBV7-6 and TRBJ1-1, the complete variable domain is GAGVSQSPRYKVTKRGQDVALRCDPISGHVSLYWYRQALGQGPEFLTYFNYEAQQDKSGLPNDRFSAERPEGSISTLTIQRTEQRDSAMYRCASSSGTGVNTEAFFGQGTRLTVV.

This sequence joins TRBV19 and TRBJ2-2; TRBD2 matches 7 bases. This CDR3 is 13 amino acids long. The germline V gene encodes CDR1 LNHDA and CDR2 SQIVND (reference sequence). V was clipped by 8 bases and J by 5 bases; unmatched bases: 5. The CDR3 protein is CASVLRGTGELFF. The CDR3 DNA reads as TGTGCCAGTGTTCTGCGGGGGACCGGGGAGCTGTTTTTT.

The chain recombines TRBV7-6 with TRBJ2-5; D is unclear. The CDR3 has 13 residues. Germline V gene data show CDR1 as SGHVS and CDR2 as FNYEAQ. V was clipped by 1 base and J by 1 base, with 4 bases between them. CDR3 sequence reads: CASSLEGQETQYF. The DNA for the CDR3 is TGTGCCAGCAGCTTAGAGGGCCAAGAGACCCAGTACTTC.

The genes are TRBV7-9 and TRBJ2-7, with a possible D match to TRBD1 (6 bases). V dropped 1 base and J dropped 2 bases, with 9 bases sitting between them. The germline gives CDR1 SEHNR, CDR2 FQNEAQ (reference sequence). The CDR3 has 14 residues. The CDR3 DNA reads as TGTGCCAGCAGCTTAGGGGGGCTAGCCTACGAGCAGTACTTC. As protein: CASSLGGLAYEQYF.

The CDR3 reads CASSLARDRGYGYTF. The CDR3 bases are TGTGCCAGCAGCTTGGCCCGGGACAGGGGCTATGGCTACACCTTC. This chain uses TRBV11-2 with TRBJ1-2; 10 bases match TRBD1. Per the germline V gene, CDR1 is SGHAT and CDR2 is FQNNGV. This CDR3 is built from 15 residues. V trimming: 3 bases; J trimming: 4 bases; junction bases outside the gene matches: 5.

The genes are TRBV6-1 and TRBJ2-7; the D gene is possibly TRBD2 (7 bases). Germline assignment: CDR1 MNHNS and CDR2 SASEGT. The CDR3 is 16 residues long. Deletions cut 0 bases from V and 3 bases from J, with 15 bases between. The chain's CDR3 is CASSEAGGAGYYEQYF. The CDR3 DNA follows: TGTGCCAGCAGTGAAGCGGGGGGGGCGGGCTACTACGAGCAGTACTTC.

V usage is TRBV12-5 and J usage is TRBJ2-3, with D tentatively TRBD2 (5 bases). Germline CDR1 and CDR2: LGHNT and FRNRAP. This CDR3 region has 14 residues. V was shortened by 8 bases and J by 2 bases, with 14 bases between the two germline ends. The CDR3 region is CASFGQEDTDTQYF. As DNA, the CDR3 is TGTGCTAGTTTCGGGCAGGAGGACACAGATACGCAGTATTTT.

J is TRBJ2-7 and V is TRBV15; no firm D call. The V end was cut by 6 bases, the J end by 1 base, with 7 bases between. Looked up from germline, CDR1 is LNHNV and CDR2 is YYDKDF (reference sequence). This CDR3 region has 12 residues. CDR3 loop: CATSLGSYEQYF. Here the CDR3 DNA reads TGTGCCACCAGTTTGGGATCCTACGAGCAGTACTTC.

V and J are TRBV19 and TRBJ2-1; D is unresolved. V lost 2 bases and J lost 4, with 6 bases in between. CDR1 LNHDA and CDR2 SQIVND come from the germline V gene (reference sequence). This CDR3 region has 13 residues. The DNA of the CDR3 is TGTGCCAGTAGTATAATCGGGTACAATGAGCAGTTCTTC. Amino acids: CASSIIGYNEQFF.

This clone appeared a single time. The chain joins TRBV30 to TRBJ1-4; possibly TRBD1 for D (5 bases). Germline V gene data show CDR1 as GTSNPN and CDR2 as SVGIG (reference sequence). CDR3 length: 12 amino acids. V was pared by 6 bases and J by 8 bases, with 13 bases between. CDR3 sequence (DNA): TGTGCCTGCCGGTGGGGCGGCGAAAAACTGTTTTTT. Protein product: CACRWGGEKLFF.

V is TRBV27 and J is TRBJ1-2, with a tentative D call TRBD1 (5 bases). V lost 3 bases, J lost 4 bases, and 9 bases lay in between. The germline gives CDR1 MNHEY, CDR2 SMNVEV (reference sequence). This CDR3 has 13 residues. Here the CDR3 reads CASSLGGPYGYTF. DNA for the CDR3: TGTGCCAGCAGTTTGGGGGGACCCTATGGCTACACCTTC.

V usage is TRBV30 and J usage is TRBJ2-5, with TRBD2 identical over 15 bases. The CDR3 runs to 16 residues. The germline V gene encodes CDR1 GTSNPN and CDR2 SVGIG (reference sequence). The junction had 5 bases not matched to a gene; V was cut back by 2 bases and J by 4 bases. For the CDR3, the DNA is TGTGCCTGGAGTAGACCGGGACTAGCGGGGGGAGAGACCCAGTACTTC. Translated, it gives CAWSRPGLAGGETQYF.

The V and J genes are TRBV9 and TRBJ2-3; 10 bases match TRBD2. V lost 2 bases, J lost 4 bases, and 7 bases stayed unmatched. Germline CDR1 SGDLS, CDR2 YYNGEE. This CDR3 comprises 16 residues. The CDR3 sequence: CASSVTSGGAADTQYF. For the CDR3, the DNA is TGTGCCAGCAGCGTGACGAGCGGGGGGGCCGCAGATACGCAGTATTTT.

The CDR3 DNA reads TGTGCCAGCAGCCGAACCGGGACTAGCGGCTACAATGAGCAGTTCTTC. Amino acids: CASSRTGTSGYNEQFF. V usage is TRBV4-2 and J usage is TRBJ2-1, with TRBD2 matching 11 bases. This CDR3 is 16 amino acids long. Germline CDR1 and CDR2: LGHNA and YNFKEQ. Unmatched junction bases numbered 5, after V lost 4 bases and J lost 3 bases.

V gene TRBV4-3 combines with J gene TRBJ2-5; 10 bases match TRBD1. Unmatched junction bases numbered 2, after V lost 0 bases and J lost 4 bases. Germline V gives CDR1 LGHNA, CDR2 YSLEER. The CDR3 loop spans 15 amino acids. The CDR3 DNA reads as TGCGCCAGCAGCCAAGACGGGACAGGGGTAGAGACCCAGTACTTC. The encoded protein is CASSQDGTGVETQYF.

The CDR3 nucleotides read TGTGCCAGCAGCCACACCCAATTAGGGAATCAGCCCCAGCATTTT. Translation gives CASSHTQLGNQPQHF. The chain couples TRBV6-6 to TRBJ1-5; no clear D gene. CDR1 MNHNY and CDR2 SVGAGI come from the germline V gene (reference sequence). Trimming removed 6 bases from V and 4 bases from J, with 16 bases in between. The CDR3 length is 15 residues.

This sequence joins TRBV2 and TRBJ2-7; 7 nucleotides align to TRBD1. CDR3 length: 13 residues. The V and J ends lost 1 base and 5 bases, in that order; junction bases with no gene match: 2. From germline, CDR1 is SNHLY and CDR2 FYNNEI. This chain's CDR3 is CASSEGTGNEQYF. The DNA of the CDR3 is TGTGCCAGCAGTGAAGGGACAGGAAACGAGCAGTACTTC.

CDR3 loop: CASSLARGRGTGELFF. CDR3 DNA: TGCGCCAGCAGCTTGGCGAGGGGGCGAGGTACCGGGGAGCTGTTTTTT. The V gene is TRBV5-1, the J gene TRBJ2-2; 7 nucleotides match TRBD1. CDR3 size: 16 residues. Per the germline V gene, CDR1 is SGHRS and CDR2 is YFSETQ. Trimming removed 0 bases from V and 5 bases from J; junction bases left unmatched: 7.

The chain employs TRBV10-3 and TRBJ2-3, with 10 bases that match TRBD2. V trimming: 0 bases; J trimming: 3 bases; junction bases outside the gene matches: 12. Germline-derived CDR1 and CDR2 are ENHRY and SYGVKD. The CDR3 length is 19 residues. The chain's CDR3 is CAISESWLAGAGGTDTQYF. CDR3 nucleotides: TGTGCCATCAGTGAGTCGTGGCTAGCGGGGGCGGGAGGAACAGATACGCAGTATTTT.

The chain has TRBV13 and TRBJ2-3; either TRBD1 or TRBD2 may fit D (5 bases each). Per the germline V gene, CDR1 is PRHDT and CDR2 is FYEKMQ (reference sequence). There are 15 residues in the CDR3. V lost 0 bases, J lost 6 bases, and 13 bases lay in between. The CDR3 loop reads CASSLGSREGDTQYF. The CDR3 DNA sequence: TGTGCCAGCAGCTTAGGGTCGAGAGAGGGGGATACGCAGTATTTT.